This TCR beta chain comes out of a study of cytomegalovirus exposure and HLA in healthy donors. Primers: 60 Vbeta forward and 13 Jbeta reverse. Clones were sequenced by immunoSEQ multiplex PCR, and TCRdb holds only the in-frame ones, with some missing. This sample carries around 140,000 clones, with about 1.6% going to the ten biggest clones. The CDR3 is 16 amino acids. Germline loops: CDR1 LGHNA, CDR2 YSLEER. The rearrangement links TRBV4-3 to TRBJ2-5; D is possibly TRBD1 (5 bases). The J call is uncertain, as TRBJ2-7 better fits the DNA end. Specimen: PBMCs. The receptor's source is a woman aged 40 to 50 in good health and CMV-seronegative. The CDR3 region is CASSQDLRVSSYEQYF. The CDR3 DNA follows: TGCGCCAGCAGCCAAGACCTCAGGGTGAGCTCCTACGAGCAGTACTTC.